This is a list of T cell receptor beta chains from one sample in a study of T-cell memory formation after mild COVID-19. MiXCR was run by TCRdb on the 5' RACE reads, yielding one entry per CDR3 protein. The data show over 150,000 distinct CDR3 sequences, with roughly 13% seen just once and approximately 3.4% held by the top ten. The sequencing input was PBMCs or a T cell subset sorted from them (not recorded which). The origin of the receptors is a man between 18 and 29 years old who had mild COVID-19 (a few samples of this study predate the infection). Cell type and time point are not known. Each CDR3 is given with its conserved first and last residue.

cdr3_aa: CASSFGGGRSNQPQHF; v_call: TRBV7-2; j_call: TRBJ1-5
cdr3_aa: CASSVADTGELFF; v_call: TRBV9; j_call: TRBJ2-2
cdr3_aa: CASSPPGMVNEQFF; v_call: TRBV7-2; j_call: TRBJ2-1
cdr3_aa: CASSSLAGNF; v_call: TRBV7-9; j_call: TRBJ2-3
cdr3_aa: CASSKETGELFF; v_call: TRBV28; j_call: TRBJ2-2
cdr3_aa: CASSLDRYTGSAGELFF; v_call: TRBV11-2; j_call: TRBJ2-2
cdr3_aa: CASSAADRGDTEAFF; v_call: TRBV25-1; j_call: TRBJ1-1
cdr3_aa: CASSPLGTGLSPLHF; v_call: TRBV27; j_call: TRBJ1-6
cdr3_aa: CASSQVASNTEAFF; v_call: TRBV3-1; j_call: TRBJ1-1
cdr3_aa: CASSAGGAQETQYF; v_call: TRBV11-3; j_call: TRBJ2-5
cdr3_aa: CASSPRTSGGNTGELFF; v_call: TRBV4-2; j_call: TRBJ2-2
cdr3_aa: CASMPGGGNYEQYF; v_call: TRBV6-2/TRBV6-3; j_call: TRBJ2-7
cdr3_aa: CASSLERNQPQHF; v_call: TRBV7-2; j_call: TRBJ1-5
cdr3_aa: CATSDTRTSGGGDTQYF; v_call: TRBV24-1; j_call: TRBJ2-3
cdr3_aa: CASCRTSGGSTDTQYF; v_call: TRBV12-3/TRBV12-4; j_call: TRBJ2-3
cdr3_aa: CSVVGGSEETQYF; v_call: TRBV29-1; j_call: TRBJ2-5
cdr3_aa: CASSLTGREETQYF; v_call: TRBV5-1; j_call: TRBJ2-5
cdr3_aa: CASSLGQGADTEAFF; v_call: TRBV7-9; j_call: TRBJ1-1
cdr3_aa: CASSANSGGADTQYF; v_call: TRBV6-4; j_call: TRBJ2-3
cdr3_aa: CASSFNNGAQHF; v_call: TRBV27; j_call: TRBJ1-5
cdr3_aa: CATSRLRGPDQPQHF; v_call: TRBV15; j_call: TRBJ1-5
cdr3_aa: CATSRGEHGTSGGPNIQYF; v_call: TRBV15; j_call: TRBJ2-4
cdr3_aa: CASSALVAGGLTDTQYF; v_call: TRBV11-2; j_call: TRBJ2-3
cdr3_aa: CASSSRTGETGELFF; v_call: TRBV7-3; j_call: TRBJ2-2
cdr3_aa: CASSPNRADNEKLFF; v_call: TRBV11-2; j_call: TRBJ1-4
cdr3_aa: CASSQDPPGLSSYGYTF; v_call: TRBV4-3; j_call: TRBJ1-2
cdr3_aa: CASTRVSYEQYF; v_call: TRBV28; j_call: TRBJ2-7
cdr3_aa: CASTGGHQETQYF; v_call: TRBV3-1; j_call: TRBJ2-5
cdr3_aa: CASSLSRGKGETQYF; v_call: TRBV5-1; j_call: TRBJ2-5
cdr3_aa: CSASLGTGRGYTF; v_call: TRBV20-1; j_call: TRBJ1-2
cdr3_aa: CSARSPGTPHTQYF; v_call: TRBV20-1; j_call: TRBJ2-5
cdr3_aa: CASSPTAAVNGYTF; v_call: TRBV3-1; j_call: TRBJ1-2
cdr3_aa: CASSVIGQEQFF; v_call: TRBV2; j_call: TRBJ2-1
cdr3_aa: CASSGRQVSTDTQYF; v_call: TRBV7-9; j_call: TRBJ2-3
cdr3_aa: CASTADNPHQPQHF; v_call: TRBV2; j_call: TRBJ1-5
cdr3_aa: CASRPGQGIARNYGYTF; v_call: TRBV2; j_call: TRBJ1-2
cdr3_aa: CASSLLSGFNTIYF; v_call: TRBV5-6; j_call: TRBJ1-3
cdr3_aa: CASSSGGGYTF; v_call: TRBV7-3; j_call: TRBJ1-2
cdr3_aa: CASSLSGQTHSYNEQFF; v_call: TRBV5-1; j_call: TRBJ2-1
cdr3_aa: CSASLDRYNEQFF; v_call: TRBV20-1; j_call: TRBJ2-1
cdr3_aa: CASGSHSSYEQYF; v_call: TRBV6-6; j_call: TRBJ2-7
cdr3_aa: CASSPGERNYGYTF; v_call: TRBV7-9; j_call: TRBJ1-2
cdr3_aa: CASTEGPGETQYF; v_call: TRBV7-2; j_call: TRBJ2-5
cdr3_aa: CASSVGGGDPSEQFF; v_call: TRBV9; j_call: TRBJ2-1
cdr3_aa: CASSPGTRETQYF; v_call: TRBV18; j_call: TRBJ2-5
cdr3_aa: CASSVLVEGSKQYF; v_call: TRBV25-1; j_call: TRBJ2-7
cdr3_aa: CASSLVQGDTGELFF; v_call: TRBV5-1; j_call: TRBJ2-2
cdr3_aa: CASSSSGTGNEKLFF; v_call: TRBV5-1; j_call: TRBJ1-4